This T cell receptor (beta chain) emerged from a study of T cells in Graves' hyperthyroidism and ophthalmopathy. RNA transcripts served as the template for amplifying TCR beta CDR3 regions. Carried out on the TCR CDR3, a first-round RT-PCR used the HTBI primer set. MiXCR was run by TCRdb on the multiplex PCR reads, yielding one entry per CDR3 protein. The sample consists of around 380,000 distinct CDR3 sequences, 13% of them appearing once. The blood sample predates any ophthalmopathy symptoms, coming from first hyperthyroidism diagnosis. This clonotype was counted many times. The antigen is unknown. Study-level findings and limits: Ophthalmopathy prediction by the model preceded onset by a median approximately 6.1 months.

Trimming cost V 3 bases and J 2 bases, with 14 bases left between them. This CDR3 is built from 16 residues. The germline V gene encodes CDR1 SGHVS and CDR2 FQNEAQ. The receptor's source is a man younger than 45 with Graves' hyperthyroidism that later progressed to Graves' ophthalmopathy. The source material was blood. The chain joins TRBV7-8 to TRBJ1-5; D remains unclear. CDR3 protein: CASSFRGHQGNQPQHF. CDR3 sequence (DNA): TGTGCCAGCAGCTTTAGAGGGCATCAAGGCAATCAGCCCCAGCATTTT.